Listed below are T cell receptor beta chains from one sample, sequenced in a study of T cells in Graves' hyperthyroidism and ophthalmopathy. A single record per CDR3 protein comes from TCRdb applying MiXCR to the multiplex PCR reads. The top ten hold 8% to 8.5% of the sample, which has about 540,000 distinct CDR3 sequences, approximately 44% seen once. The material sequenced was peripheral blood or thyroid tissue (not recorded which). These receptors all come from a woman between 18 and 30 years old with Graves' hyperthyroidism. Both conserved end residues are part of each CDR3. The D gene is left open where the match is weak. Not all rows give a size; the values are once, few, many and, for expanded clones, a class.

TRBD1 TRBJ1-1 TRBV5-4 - TGTGCCAGCAGCTTGTGGACAGGGGTAGGATCGGTCACTGAAGCTTTCTTT CASSLWTGVGSVTEAFF
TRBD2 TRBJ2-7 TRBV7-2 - TGTGCCAGCAGCCAAGTAGCGGGAGCACGTGACGAGCAGTACTTC CASSQVAGARDEQYF
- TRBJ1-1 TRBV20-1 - TGCAGTGTTTCGCCCCCACGGGGCACTGAAGCTTTCTTT CSVSPPRGTEAFF
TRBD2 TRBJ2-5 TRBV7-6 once TGTGCCAGCAGCAGGGGAGGGTCACAAGAGACCCAGTACTTC CASSRGGSQETQYF
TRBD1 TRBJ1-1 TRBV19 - TGTGCCAGTAGTTCTCGACAGGGTGAAGCTTTCTTT CASSSRQGEAFF
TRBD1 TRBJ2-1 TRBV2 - TGTGCCAGTAGGGACAGGGTAGAGGCTGAGCAGTTCTTC CASRDRVEAEQFF
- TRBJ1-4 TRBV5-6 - TGTGCCAGCAGCTCGAAGTCGACCTTAAATGAAAAACTGTTTTTT CASSSKSTLNEKLFF
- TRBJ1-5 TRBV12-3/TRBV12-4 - TGTGCCAGCAGGTCTCCGGGAGGTCCCCAGCCCCAGCATTTT CASRSPGGPQPQHF
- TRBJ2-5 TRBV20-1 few TGCAGTGCTAGACAGTCCCAAGAGACCCAGTACTTC CSARQSQETQYF
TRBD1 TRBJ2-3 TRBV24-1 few TGTGCCACCAGTGACGACAGGGGACTCCACGATACGCAGTATTTT CATSDDRGLHDTQYF